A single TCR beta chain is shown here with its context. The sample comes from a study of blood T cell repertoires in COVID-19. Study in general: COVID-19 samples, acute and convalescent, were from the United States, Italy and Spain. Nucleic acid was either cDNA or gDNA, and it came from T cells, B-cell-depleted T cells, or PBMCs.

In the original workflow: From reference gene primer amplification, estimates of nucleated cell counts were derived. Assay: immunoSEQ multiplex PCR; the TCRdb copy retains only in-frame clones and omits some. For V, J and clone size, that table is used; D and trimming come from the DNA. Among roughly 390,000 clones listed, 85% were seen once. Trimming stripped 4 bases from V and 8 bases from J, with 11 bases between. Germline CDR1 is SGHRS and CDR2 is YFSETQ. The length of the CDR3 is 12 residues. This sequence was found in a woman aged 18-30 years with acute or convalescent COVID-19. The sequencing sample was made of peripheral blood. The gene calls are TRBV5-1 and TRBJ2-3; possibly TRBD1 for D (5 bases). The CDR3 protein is CASSEDILTQYF. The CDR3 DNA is TGCGCCAGCAGCGAGGACATTCTTACGCAGTATTTT.